One and the same sample provided the 9 T cell receptor beta chains below, sequenced in a study of CD8 T cells in ankylosing spondylitis. TCRdb reprocessed the 5' RACE reads with MiXCR, giving one entry per CDR3 protein. The repertoire includes approximately 140,000 distinct CDR3 sequences, around two fifths of them detected once, and around 15% sits in the top ten. Input material: synovial fluid, either unsorted or a sorted T cell fraction (not recorded which). These receptors all come from a male donor with ankylosing spondylitis.

This clonotype was recorded a few times. As DNA, the CDR3 is TGTGCCAGCAGTTTCACCGGGGAGCTGTTTTTT. Translated: CASSFTGELFF. V usage is TRBV12-3 or TRBV12-4 and J usage is TRBJ2-2; D is unclear. CDR3 length: 11 residues. V was pared by 3 bases and J by 4 bases, with 0 bases between.

This clonotype turned up a few times. This chain connects TRBV5-6 to TRBJ1-1; 7 nucleotides match TRBD1. This CDR3 contains 14 residues. In germline, CDR1 is SGHDT, CDR2 YYEEEE. V lost 4 bases, J lost 7 bases, and 10 bases stayed unmatched. CDR3: CASSLGQATIEAFF. CDR3 DNA: TGTGCCAGCAGCCTCGGACAGGCGACTATTGAAGCTTTCTTT.

V and J are TRBV11-1 and TRBJ1-2; possibly TRBD1 for D (5 bases). The CDR3 has 19 residues. Germline V CDR1 and CDR2: SGHAT, FQDESV (reference sequence). The V and J ends lost 4 bases and 1 base respectively, with 25 bases between them. The CDR3 spells CASSSPPQDLSPINYGYTF. As DNA, the CDR3 is TGTGCCAGCAGCTCACCACCACAGGACCTGAGCCCTATTAACTATGGCTACACCTTC.

This clonotype was seen only a few times. This sequence joins TRBV7-2 and TRBJ2-5, with 10 positions matching TRBD2. Germline trimming cut 1 base from V and 4 bases from J; bases unmatched to any gene: 0. The CDR3 covers 14 residues. Looked up from germline, CDR1 is SGHTA and CDR2 is FQGNSA. The CDR3 loop is CASSLVAGGETQYF. The CDR3 coding sequence is TGTGCCAGCAGCTTAGTAGCGGGAGGAGAGACCCAGTACTTC.

The chain combines TRBV20-1 with TRBJ1-2; D gene uncertain. This CDR3 is 13 amino acids long. Germline V gives CDR1 DFQATT, CDR2 SNEGSKA (reference sequence). V lost 4 bases and J 4 bases, leaving 13 bases between the germline ends. The CDR3 loop reads CSATAWNLYGYTF. The CDR3 bases are TGCAGTGCTACAGCCTGGAACCTCTATGGCTACACCTTC.

This chain joins TRBV2 and TRBJ1-1; a weak D match, TRBD1 (6 bases). The CDR3 loop spans 15 amino acids. Germline CDR1 SNHLY, CDR2 FYNNEI. The V end was cut by 5 bases, the J end by 2 bases, with 15 bases between. As DNA, the CDR3 is TGTGCCAGCAGTATAACCGGGACATTCAACACTGAAGCTTTCTTT. Translating gives CASSITGTFNTEAFF.

This clonotype turned up a few times. This chain connects TRBV6-8 to TRBJ1-2; the D is unclear. CDR3 size: 15 residues. V was shortened by 5 bases and J by 8 bases, with 21 bases between the two germline ends. Germline CDR1 reads MNHGY; CDR2 reads SAAAGT. CDR3 sequence: CASSRRGTLLGGYTF. The DNA of the CDR3 is TGTGCCAGCAGTCGACGGGGAACTCTTCTGGGGGGCTACACCTTC.

The rearrangement joins TRBV28 to TRBJ2-3; D not resolved. Trimming removed 1 base at V and 7 bases at J, with 18 bases between. The CDR3 covers 16 residues. Per germline, CDR1 MDHEN and CDR2 SYDVKM. The CDR3 DNA sequence: TGTGCCAGCAGTTTATATGGAACGATAGCCGGCAATACGCAGTATTTT. Translation gives CASSLYGTIAGNTQYF.

This clonotype was counted only a few times. V and J are TRBV4-2 and TRBJ2-3; TRBD2 might be the D (6 bases). V was cut by 3 bases and J by 2 bases, with 18 bases left in between. This CDR3 has 17 amino acids. Germline V CDR1 and CDR2: LGHNA, YNFKEQ. As DNA, the CDR3 is TGTGCCAGCAGCCACCCGTGGGAGGTGGCCCCCACAGATACGCAGTATTTT. This gives the protein CASSHPWEVAPTDTQYF.